The present TCR beta chain was sequenced within a study of beta chain features in type 1 diabetes. Study details: Examination covered 107,917,701 sorted cells spanning all samples.

Reverse transcribing all isolated RNA meant expressed TCRB transcripts were sequenced. Assay used: immunoSEQ multiplex PCR; TCRdb lists only in-frame clones, some missing. The sample yields roughly 380,000 clones, roughly a fifth seen once. Per germline, CDR1 MNHNY and CDR2 SVGAGI (reference sequence). The CDR3 has 16 residues. V lost 0 bases and J lost 1; bases outside the gene matches: 4. This clonotype originated in a woman aged 18-29 years in good health. Material for sequencing was naive CD4+ T cells from blood. The chain links TRBV6-6 to TRBJ2-7; 9 positions agree with TRBD1. This chain's CDR3 is CASSYSRDRVSYEQYF. CDR3 bases: TGTGCCAGCAGTTACTCGAGGGACAGGGTATCCTACGAGCAGTACTTC.